A single sample gave rise to the 30 T cell receptor beta chains below, sequenced in a study of CD8+CD57+ T cells in acquired aplastic anemia. Those patients picked for sequencing had displayed CD8+CD57+ cell expansion on flow cytometry. Genomic DNA templated the TCR beta VDJ and CDR3 profiling. TCRdb called the reads again in MiXCR, with one record for every CDR3 protein. The repertoire consists of approximately 470,000 distinct CDR3 sequences, with around 30% occurring once and the leading ten covering 0.82%. Sequenced material: sorted CD4+, CD8+, or CD8+CD57+ T cells (not recorded which) from PBMCs. The origin of the receptors is a human donor with aplastic anemia.

At least ten counts were recorded for this clonotype. The V gene is TRBV7-8, the J gene TRBJ1-6; D is undetermined. CDR1 is SGHVS and CDR2 is FQNEAQ in the germline V gene. The CDR3 consists of 14 residues. V lost 1 base, J lost 7 bases, and 8 bases lay in between. CDR3 in amino acids: CASSLVPRNSPLHF. CDR3 coding DNA: TGTGCCAGCAGCTTAGTTCCACGGAATTCACCCCTCCACTTT.

This clonotype has only a few counts. This chain uses TRBV7-9 with TRBJ2-5; 12 nucleotides match TRBD2. Germline V gives CDR1 SEHNR, CDR2 FQNEAQ (reference sequence). The CDR3 consists of 17 residues. Trimming cost V 7 bases and J 5 bases; bases outside gene matches: 14. The CDR3 coding sequence is TGTGCCAGCAACCTCCGACTAGCGGGAGCAGGTGTGGAGACCCAGTACTTC. It specifies CASNLRLAGAGVETQYF.

A note on this clonotype: Because it lacks the conserved phenylalanine or tryptophan at the end, this CDR3 is likely a read error. The V gene is TRBV12-3 or TRBV12-4, the J gene TRBJ1-2, with D perhaps matching TRBD1 (5 bases). Trimming took 5 bases from V and 3 from J, leaving 10 bases between them. There are 13 residues in the CDR3. CDR3 DNA: TGTGCCAGCAGTGACAGAGGGGACTATGGCTACACCTCC. Translating it yields CASSDRGDYGYTS.

This clonotype has a count of ten or more. The V and J genes are TRBV6-1 and TRBJ1-1; no definite D call. V was trimmed by 6 bases and J by 3 bases, leaving 8 bases between them. This CDR3 is built from 12 residues. The germline V gene encodes CDR1 MNHNS and CDR2 SASEGT. As DNA, the CDR3 is TGTGCCAGCAGGGATCCGCACACTGAAGCTTTCTTT. Translated: CASRDPHTEAFF.

In its sample, this clonotype was seen many times. The chain couples TRBV20-1 to TRBJ2-7; D may be TRBD1 (6 bases). Between the trimmed V and J ends, which lost 3 bases and 5 bases, there was a span of 20 bases. From germline, CDR1 is DFQATT and CDR2 SNEGSKA (reference sequence). This CDR3 comprises 15 residues. This chain's CDR3 is CSARRTDISLNEQYF. CDR3 DNA: TGCAGTGCTAGGCGGACAGATATCTCCCTCAACGAGCAGTACTTC.

This clonotype was seen only a few times. The chain employs TRBV5-8 and TRBJ2-7, with TRBD1 as a possible D gene (5 bases). Germline V CDR1 and CDR2: SGHTS, YDEGEE. CDR3 size: 15 residues. Deletions cut 0 bases from V and 4 bases from J, with 14 bases between. CDR3 in amino acids: CASSLARQQGYEQYF. The CDR3, as DNA: TGTGCCAGCAGCTTGGCCCGACAGCAAGGATACGAGCAGTACTTC.

A few counts support this clonotype. The chain employs TRBV5-1 and TRBJ1-2, with TRBD1 as a possible D gene (6 bases). Germline loops: CDR1 SGHRS, CDR2 YFSETQ. Trimming pared 3 bases from V and 7 bases from J, leaving 16 bases between. This CDR3 contains 14 residues. In DNA, the CDR3 is TGCGCCAGCAGCTCAACAGGGTACCGGTTTGGCTACACCTTC. Amino acid sequence: CASSSTGYRFGYTF.

There are a few counts of this clonotype. CDR3 amino acids: CASSPGGEGETQYF. The CDR3, as DNA: TGCGCCAGCAGCCCGGGGGGGGAAGGAGAGACCCAGTACTTC. This chain joins TRBV5-1 and TRBJ2-5; 8 bases agree with TRBD2. CDR3 size: 14 residues. The V gene's germline CDR1 is SGHRS and CDR2 YFSETQ. Germline trimming cut 4 bases from V and 4 bases from J; bases unmatched to any gene: 6.

This chain connects TRBV6-1 to TRBJ2-3, with D unclear. V lost 9 bases and J 6 bases, leaving 13 bases between the germline ends. Per the germline V gene, CDR1 is MNHNS and CDR2 is SASEGT. CDR3 length equals 12 residues. The CDR3 DNA follows: TGTGCCAGGGCGGATATCATGGATACGCAGTATTTT. This encodes CARADIMDTQYF.

With regard to this clonotype: A read error may explain this, as a much larger clone is one base away. The chain links TRBV25-1 to TRBJ1-2; TRBD1 is a possible D gene (6 bases). The CDR3 runs 15 residues. V was cut by 6 bases and J by 6 bases, with 20 bases left in between. Germline CDR1 is MGHDK and CDR2 is SYGVNS. The CDR3 DNA is TGTGCCAGCAGCCAAGGCCTCGGGGGGGCCGATGGCTACACCTTC. It encodes CASSQGLGGADGYTF.

The rearrangement uses TRBV29-1 and TRBJ2-1; D remains ambiguous. The CDR3 is 11 amino acids. Germline V gene sequence: CDR1 SQVTM, CDR2 ANQGSEA. The V and J ends lost 6 bases and 9 bases respectively, with 12 bases between them. DNA for the CDR3: TGCAGCGTCGGCGACCAGCGTGAGCAGTTCTTC. This sequence encodes CSVGDQREQFF.

For this clonotype: The junction differs from germline at one of its ends, possibly a read error. The chain has TRBV19 and TRBJ1-5, with D possibly TRBD1 on 5 matching bases. CDR1 is LNHDA and CDR2 is SQIVND in the germline V gene (reference sequence). The CDR3 has 15 residues. The CDR3 here is CASSRIQGYGQPQHF. CDR3 sequence (DNA): TGTGCCAGCAGTAGAATTCAGGGTTACGGCCAGCCCCAGCATTTT.

The rearrangement uses TRBV12-3 or TRBV12-4 and TRBJ1-4; D might be TRBD1 (6 bases). The CDR3 has 14 amino acids. V gave up 6 bases and J gave up 8 bases, with 16 bases separating them. CDR3 sequence (DNA): TGTGCCAGCAGCAATCTTCGGGGGGCGGAAAAACTGTTTTTT. It codes for CASSNLRGAEKLFF.

This clonotype was observed many times. The chain combines TRBV20-1 with TRBJ1-1; the D gene is possibly TRBD1 (5 bases). The CDR3 consists of 13 residues. Germline values: CDR1 DFQATT, CDR2 SNEGSKA (reference sequence). Trimming took 6 bases from V and 11 from J, leaving 22 bases between them. The CDR3 sequence: CSASSAGRKAAFF. DNA for the CDR3: TGCAGTGCCTCTTCGGCAGGGCGTAAGGCGGCTTTCTTT.

This clonotype showed up many times. This chain connects TRBV9 to TRBJ1-2; a possible D gene is TRBD1 (6 bases). Germline assignment: CDR1 SGDLS and CDR2 YYNGEE. Trimming removed 9 bases from V and 6 bases from J, with 12 bases in between. The CDR3 has 11 amino acids. The CDR3 loop reads CATGTSNGYTF. In DNA form, the CDR3 reads TGTGCCACCGGGACATCGAATGGCTACACCTTC.

About this clonotype: A read error may explain this, as a much larger clone is one base away. The rearrangement joins TRBV10-2 to TRBJ2-2; D tentatively fits TRBD1 or TRBD2 (5 bases each). In germline, CDR1 is WSHSY, CDR2 SAAADI. The CDR3 sequence is 15 residues long. This chain's CDR3 is CATLSPQGGTGEPFF. The CDR3 region has the DNA TGCGCCACCCTCTCCCCCCAGGGCGGCACCGGGGAGCCGTTTTTT.

This clonotype has a single count. The chain recombines TRBV3-1 with TRBJ1-1, with D tentatively TRBD1 (6 bases). There are 15 residues in the CDR3. Germline CDR1 reads LGHDT; CDR2 reads YNNKEL (reference sequence). Trimming pared 3 bases from V and 1 base from J, leaving 12 bases between. CDR3 loop: CASSHDDRRNTEAFF. The CDR3 bases are TGTGCCAGCAGCCATGACGACAGGAGGAACACTGAAGCTTTCTTT.

This clonotype was recorded a few times. The chain couples TRBV5-1 to TRBJ2-5; 12 nucleotides agree with TRBD1. This CDR3 has 14 residues. Germline trimming cut 3 bases from V and 5 bases from J; bases unmatched to any gene: 2. Per germline, CDR1 SGHRS and CDR2 YFSETQ. This CDR3 reads CASSWDRGRETQYF. For the CDR3, the DNA is TGCGCCAGCAGCTGGGACAGGGGGCGTGAGACCCAGTACTTC.

The chain couples TRBV6-1 to TRBJ1-5; D uncertain. The CDR3 sequence is 15 residues long. Germline CDR1 reads MNHNS; CDR2 reads SASEGT. Trimming took off 4 bases at V and 1 base at J, with 11 bases between the two ends. The CDR3 DNA reads as TGTGCCAGCAGTGTTAACGGCGCAAGCAATCAGCCCCAGCATTTT. Its translation: CASSVNGASNQPQHF.

The genes are TRBV7-2 and TRBJ1-6; D may be TRBD1 (6 bases). In germline, CDR1 is SGHTA, CDR2 FQGNSA. The CDR3 extends over 15 amino acids. The germline V and J ends were trimmed by 3 bases and 10 bases, with 16 bases remaining between them. CDR3: CASSLTGGGESPLHF. The DNA of the CDR3 is TGTGCCAGCAGCTTGACAGGCGGTGGGGAATCACCCCTCCACTTT.

This clonotype appeared a few times. The chain couples TRBV24-1 to TRBJ2-1; 10 bases are shared with TRBD2. This CDR3 is 16 amino acids long. J lost 5 bases, V lost 4 bases, and 7 bases had no gene match. Germline CDR1 is KGHDR and CDR2 is SFDVKD. The CDR3 spells CATSDPSGGRNNEQFF. Written as DNA, the CDR3 is TGTGCCACCAGTGACCCTAGCGGGGGCCGCAACAATGAGCAGTTCTTC.

Only a few counts were recorded for this clonotype. The chain uses TRBV19 and TRBJ1-1; D is undetermined. Trimming cost V 6 bases and J 10 bases, with 18 bases left between them. Germline assignment: CDR1 LNHDA and CDR2 SQIVND (reference sequence). The CDR3 extends over 13 amino acids. The CDR3 nucleotides read TGTGCCAGTAGGGCTGGAGGCTCACTGCGAGCTTTCTTT. Translation: CASRAGGSLRAFF.

The chain employs TRBV4-1 and TRBJ1-5; 10 nucleotides match TRBD1. The CDR3 covers 16 residues. V gave up 1 base and J gave up 3 bases; unmatched junction bases: 3. Germline assignment: CDR1 MGHRA and CDR2 YSYEKL. DNA of the CDR3: TGCGCCAGCAGCCAAGGGGACAGGGGACCCAATCAGCCCCAGCATTTT. It specifies CASSQGDRGPNQPQHF.

This clonotype occurred a few times. The CDR3 DNA reads as TGTGCCAGCAGCCCACGGACGACGGGCGGATCTGGGAACACTGAAGCTTTCTTT. Protein sequence: CASSPRTTGGSGNTEAFF. The chain is built from TRBV9 and TRBJ1-1; D is ambiguous. With 4 bases removed from V and 1 base from J, the gap between germline ends came to 23 bases. Germline CDR1 and CDR2: SGDLS and YYNGEE. CDR3 length equals 18 residues.

This clonotype appeared a few times. V gene TRBV6-6 combines with J gene TRBJ2-5; D is unresolved. The CDR3 has 13 amino acids. Germline V CDR1 and CDR2: MNHNY, SVGAGI (reference sequence). V was pared by 3 bases and J by 2 bases, with 7 bases between. The CDR3 spells CASSYSEQETQYF. As DNA, the CDR3 is TGTGCCAGCAGTTATTCTGAACAAGAGACCCAGTACTTC.

Details on this clonotype: Given the absence of the conserved phenylalanine or tryptophan at the CDR3 end, a read error is likely. The gene calls are TRBV19 and TRBJ1-6; D may be TRBD1 (6 bases). Germline V CDR1 and CDR2: LNHDA, SQIVND (reference sequence). The CDR3 extends over 18 amino acids. Trimming left V 3 bases short and J 3 bases short, with 18 bases between. The chain's CDR3 is CASSIGGGRTDYNSPLHS. CDR3 bases: TGTGCCAGTAGTATCGGGGGGGGCCGGACTGACTATAATTCACCCCTCCACTCT.

The table lists this clonotype with many counts. An end of the junction differs from the germline gene, which may be a read error. The chain uses TRBV29-1 and TRBJ2-7; D is ambiguous. Germline V lookup: CDR1 SQVTM, CDR2 ANQGSEA. The CDR3 extends over 12 amino acids. The CDR3 coding sequence is TGCAGCGTTGGCGTAGGGCCCTACGAGCAGTGCTTC. Protein sequence: CSVGVGPYEQCF.

On this clonotype: Being one base from a much bigger clone, this may be a read error. The rearrangement links TRBV15 to TRBJ2-2, with D unresolved. This CDR3 has 16 residues. Germline values: CDR1 LNHNV, CDR2 YYDKDF (reference sequence). The CDR3: CATRREILIGTGELFF. The CDR3 nucleotides are TGTGCCACCCGCAGAGAAATCCTGATAGGGACCGGGGAGCTGTTTTTT.

This clonotype showed up many times. The J gene is TRBJ2-3, the V gene TRBV29-1; D not resolved. V lost 4 bases and J lost 4, with 15 bases in between. This CDR3 has 14 amino acids. Germline V gene data show CDR1 as SQVTM and CDR2 as ANQGSEA. This CDR3 reads CSVGPPVWADTQYF. CDR3 nucleotides: TGCAGCGTTGGCCCACCGGTATGGGCAGATACGCAGTATTTT.

This clonotype was seen at least ten times. The rearrangement joins TRBV7-9 to TRBJ2-7; D gene uncertain. This CDR3 contains 15 residues. Trimming took off 4 bases at V and 4 bases at J, with 17 bases between the two ends. Germline V gene data show CDR1 as SEHNR and CDR2 as FQNEAQ (reference sequence). The CDR3 DNA reads as TGTGCCAGCAGCTCCGACAAGTCCAATCAATACGAGCAGTACTTC. Protein: CASSSDKSNQYEQYF.